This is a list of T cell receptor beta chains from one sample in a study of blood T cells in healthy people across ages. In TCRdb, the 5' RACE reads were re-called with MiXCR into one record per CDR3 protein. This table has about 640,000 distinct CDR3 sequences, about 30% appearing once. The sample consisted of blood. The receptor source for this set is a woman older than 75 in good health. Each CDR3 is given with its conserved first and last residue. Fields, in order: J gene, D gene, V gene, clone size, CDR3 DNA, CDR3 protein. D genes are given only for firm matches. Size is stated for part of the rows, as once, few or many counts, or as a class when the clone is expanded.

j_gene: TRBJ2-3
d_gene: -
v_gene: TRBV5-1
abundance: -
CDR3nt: TGCGCCTGCAGCTTATCAGATACGCAGTATTTT
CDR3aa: CACSLSDTQYF

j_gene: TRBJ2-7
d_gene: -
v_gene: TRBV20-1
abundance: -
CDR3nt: TGCAGTACTAAATTACAGGAGGCGGACTACGAGCAGTACTTC
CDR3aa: CSTKLQEADYEQYF

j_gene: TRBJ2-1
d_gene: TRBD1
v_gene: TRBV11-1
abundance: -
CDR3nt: TGTGCCAGCAGCAGCCGCGGGACAGGGCCCGTTCGAGAGCAGTTCTTC
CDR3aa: CASSSRGTGPVREQFF

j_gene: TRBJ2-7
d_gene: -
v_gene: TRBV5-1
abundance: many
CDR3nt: TGCGCCAGCAGCTTCGATGGGAACGAGCAGTACTTC
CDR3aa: CASSFDGNEQYF

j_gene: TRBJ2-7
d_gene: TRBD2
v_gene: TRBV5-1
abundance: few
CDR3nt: TGCGCCAGCAGCTTAGGACTAGCGGGGGGGCCCTACAATGAGCAGTACTTC
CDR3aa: CASSLGLAGGPYNEQYF

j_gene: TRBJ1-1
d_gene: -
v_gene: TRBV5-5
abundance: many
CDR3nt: TGTGCCAGCAGCTTGAGGGTATTGAACACTGAAGCTTTCTTT
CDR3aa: CASSLRVLNTEAFF

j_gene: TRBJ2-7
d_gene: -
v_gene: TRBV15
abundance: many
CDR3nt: TGTGCCACCAGCCGATGGATGGACGCCTACGAGCAGTACTTC
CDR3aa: CATSRWMDAYEQYF

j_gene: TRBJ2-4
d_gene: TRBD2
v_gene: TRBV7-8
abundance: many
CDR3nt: TGTGCCAGCAGTCTAGCGGGGGCTGGAAACATTCAGTACTTC
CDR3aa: CASSLAGAGNIQYF

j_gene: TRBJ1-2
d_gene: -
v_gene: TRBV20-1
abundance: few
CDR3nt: TGCAGTGCTAGAGAGATTAACAGAGGTCACACCTTC
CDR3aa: CSAREINRGHTF

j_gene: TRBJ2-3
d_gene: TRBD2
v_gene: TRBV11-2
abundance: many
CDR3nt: TGTGCCAGCAGCTCCTTCCGTGGGGGGGTAGGTGATACGCAGTATTTT
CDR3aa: CASSSFRGGVGDTQYF

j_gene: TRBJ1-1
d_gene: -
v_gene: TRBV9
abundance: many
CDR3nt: TGTGCCAGCAGTCAAACAGGGTCGAACACTGAAGCTTTCTTT
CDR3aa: CASSQTGSNTEAFF

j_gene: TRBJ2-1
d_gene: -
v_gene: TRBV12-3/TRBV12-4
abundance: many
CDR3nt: TGTGCCAGCCGTAAGGGGGGGGGACTTTCTACGGAGCAGTTCTTC
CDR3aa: CASRKGGGLSTEQFF

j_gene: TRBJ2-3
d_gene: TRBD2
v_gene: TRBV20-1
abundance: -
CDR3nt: TGCAGTGCTAGTCTAACTAGCGGGGGGGCGTGGACGCAGTATTTT
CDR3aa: CSASLTSGGAWTQYF

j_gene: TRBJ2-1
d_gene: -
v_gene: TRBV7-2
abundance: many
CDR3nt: TGTGCCAGCAGCTTAGGACCAGGCTCCTCCTACAATGAGCAGTTCTTC
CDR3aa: CASSLGPGSSYNEQFF

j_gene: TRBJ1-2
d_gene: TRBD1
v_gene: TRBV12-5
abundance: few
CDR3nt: TGTGCTAGTGGTTTGGATAGTGGGTGGGACAGCCTCCTGGATGGCTACACCTTC
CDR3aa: CASGLDSGWDSLLDGYTF

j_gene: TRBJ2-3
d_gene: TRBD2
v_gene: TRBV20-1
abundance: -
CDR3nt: TGCAGTGCTAGAGGACTGGCGGGAGGATCCGGCACAGATACGCAGTATTTT
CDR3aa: CSARGLAGGSGTDTQYF

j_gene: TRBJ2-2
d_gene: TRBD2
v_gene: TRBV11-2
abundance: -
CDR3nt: TGTGCCGGCAGCGTACTTACTAGCGGGGGGGCTCTCGCCGGGGAGCTGTTTTTT
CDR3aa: CAGSVLTSGGALAGELFF

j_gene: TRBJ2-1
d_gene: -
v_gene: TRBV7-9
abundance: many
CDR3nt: TGTGCCAGCAGCTTAGATGCAGGGCAGGGGTCTTACAATGAGCAGTTCTTC
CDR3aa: CASSLDAGQGSYNEQFF

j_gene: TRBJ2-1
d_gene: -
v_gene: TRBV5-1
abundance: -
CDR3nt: TGCGCCAGCAGCTTGGGACCACAGGGAAGCGCCTACAATGAGCAGTTCTTC
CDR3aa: CASSLGPQGSAYNEQFF

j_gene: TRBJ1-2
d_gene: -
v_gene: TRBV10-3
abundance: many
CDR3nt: TGTGCCATCAGATCACAGGGAGCGGACTATGGCTACACCTTC
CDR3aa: CAIRSQGADYGYTF

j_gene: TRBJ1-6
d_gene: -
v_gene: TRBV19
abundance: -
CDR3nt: TGTGTCAGTAGTGTACGGGACGGTAATTCACCCCTCCACTTT
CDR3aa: CVSSVRDGNSPLHF

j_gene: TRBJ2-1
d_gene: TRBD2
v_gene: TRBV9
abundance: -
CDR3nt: TGTGCCAGCAGCGTAGGCGGGACTAGCGGGAGGGCCTACAATGAGCAGTTCTTC
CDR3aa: CASSVGGTSGRAYNEQFF